The present TCR beta chain was sequenced within a study of blood T cell repertoires in COVID-19. Sequenced by immunoSEQ multiplex PCR; TCRdb stores in-frame clones only, minus some. This repertoire shows roughly 130,000 clones, around nine tenths found once; its top ten account for about 2.5%. Everyone who took part was roughly 18 to 89 years old, and they came from about two dozen US areas. Clinical history reported by participants formed the basis on which cohorts were assigned. Germline V gene sequence: CDR1 SGHRS, CDR2 YFSETQ. Trimming removed 3 bases at V and 0 bases at J, with 6 bases between. The CDR3 is 14 amino acids. This clone showed up just a few times.

Sequences were obtained from PBMCs or T cells enriched from blood (not recorded which). This receptor was taken from a woman between 45 and 65 years old who had recovered from COVID-19. V usage is TRBV5-1 and J usage is TRBJ1-4; D gene ambiguous. The CDR3 nucleotides are TGCGCCAGCAGCTCCAGTGCAACTAATGAAAAACTGTTTTTT. It specifies CASSSSATNEKLFF.